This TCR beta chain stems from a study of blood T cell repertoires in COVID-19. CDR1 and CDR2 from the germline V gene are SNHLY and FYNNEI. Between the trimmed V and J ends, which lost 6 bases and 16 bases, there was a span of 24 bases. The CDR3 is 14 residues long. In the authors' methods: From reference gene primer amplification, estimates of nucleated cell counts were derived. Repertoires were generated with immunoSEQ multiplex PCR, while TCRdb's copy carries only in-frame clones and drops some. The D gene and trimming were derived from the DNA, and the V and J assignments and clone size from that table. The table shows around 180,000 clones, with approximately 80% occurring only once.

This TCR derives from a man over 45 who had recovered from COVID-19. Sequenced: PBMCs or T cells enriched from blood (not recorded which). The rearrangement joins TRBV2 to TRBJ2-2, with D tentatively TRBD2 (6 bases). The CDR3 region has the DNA TGTGCCAGCAGCGGGGGACTGCACCAGACCCGGAGGTTTTTT. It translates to CASSGGLHQTRRFF.